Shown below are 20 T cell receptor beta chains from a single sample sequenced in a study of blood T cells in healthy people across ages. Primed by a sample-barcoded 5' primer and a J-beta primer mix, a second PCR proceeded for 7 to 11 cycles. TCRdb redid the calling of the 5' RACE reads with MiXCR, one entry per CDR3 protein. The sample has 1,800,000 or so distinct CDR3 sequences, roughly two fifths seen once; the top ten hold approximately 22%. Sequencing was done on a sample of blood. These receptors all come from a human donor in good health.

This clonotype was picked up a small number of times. CDR3 region: CSVEGEGTDYGYTF. CDR3 bases: TGCAGCGTTGAAGGTGAGGGTACGGACTATGGCTACACCTTC. The J gene is TRBJ1-2, the V gene TRBV29-1; no reliable D call. The CDR3 covers 14 residues. V was trimmed by 1 base and J by 3 bases, leaving 12 bases between them. Germline CDR1 and CDR2: SQVTM and ANQGSEA.

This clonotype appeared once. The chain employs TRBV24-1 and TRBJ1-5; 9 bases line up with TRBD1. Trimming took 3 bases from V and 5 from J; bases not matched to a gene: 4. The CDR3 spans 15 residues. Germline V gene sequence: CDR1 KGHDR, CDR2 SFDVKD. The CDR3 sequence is CATSDRQGVDQPQHF. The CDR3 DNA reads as TGTGCCACCAGTGATCGACAGGGGGTAGATCAGCCCCAGCATTTT.

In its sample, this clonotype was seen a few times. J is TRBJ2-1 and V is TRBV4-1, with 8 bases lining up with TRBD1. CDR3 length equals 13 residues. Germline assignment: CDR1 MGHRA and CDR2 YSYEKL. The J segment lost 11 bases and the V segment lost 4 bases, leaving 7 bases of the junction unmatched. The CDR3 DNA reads TGCGCCAGCAGCCCACTCGGGACAGGAAAGCAGTTCTTC. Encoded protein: CASSPLGTGKQFF.

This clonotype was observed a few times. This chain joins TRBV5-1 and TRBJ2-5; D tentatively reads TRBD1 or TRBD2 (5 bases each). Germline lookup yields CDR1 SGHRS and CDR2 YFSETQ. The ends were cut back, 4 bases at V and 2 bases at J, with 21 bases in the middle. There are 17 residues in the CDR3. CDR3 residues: CASSGGAGTQSQETQYF. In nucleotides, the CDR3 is TGCGCCAGCAGCGGGGGAGCCGGGACCCAAAGTCAAGAGACCCAGTACTTC.

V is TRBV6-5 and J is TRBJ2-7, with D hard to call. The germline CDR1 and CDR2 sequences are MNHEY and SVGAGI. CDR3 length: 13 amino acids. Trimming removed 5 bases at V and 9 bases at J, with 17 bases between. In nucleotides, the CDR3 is TGTGCCAGCAGTGTATCCGAAGGGTATCGGCAGTACTTC. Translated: CASSVSEGYRQYF.

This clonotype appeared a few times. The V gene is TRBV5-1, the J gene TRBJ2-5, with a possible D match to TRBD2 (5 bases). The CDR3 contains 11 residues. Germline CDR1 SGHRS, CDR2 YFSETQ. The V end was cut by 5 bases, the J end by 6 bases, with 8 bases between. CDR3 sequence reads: CASRGGQTQYF. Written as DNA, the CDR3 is TGCGCCAGCAGGGGCGGGCAGACCCAGTACTTC.

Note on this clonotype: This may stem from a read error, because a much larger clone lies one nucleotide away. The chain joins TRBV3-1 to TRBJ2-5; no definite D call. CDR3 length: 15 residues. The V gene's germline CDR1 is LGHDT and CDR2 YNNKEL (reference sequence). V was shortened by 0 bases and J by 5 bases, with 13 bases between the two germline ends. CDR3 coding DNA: TGTGCCAGCAGCCAAGATGCCAGATCCAAGGAGACCCAGTACTTC. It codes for CASSQDARSKETQYF.

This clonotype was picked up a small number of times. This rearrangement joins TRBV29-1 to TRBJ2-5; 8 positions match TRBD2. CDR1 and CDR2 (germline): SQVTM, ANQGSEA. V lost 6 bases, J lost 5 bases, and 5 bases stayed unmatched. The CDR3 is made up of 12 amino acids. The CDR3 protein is CSVGGAKETQYF. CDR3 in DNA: TGCAGCGTCGGGGGGGCCAAGGAGACCCAGTACTTC.

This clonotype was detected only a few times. CDR3 in DNA: TGTGCCAGCAGCGGACCGACGGAGGAGACCCAGTACTTC. Protein sequence: CASSGPTEETQYF. The chain employs TRBV9 and TRBJ2-5; unclear D gene. CDR1 is SGDLS and CDR2 is YYNGEE in the germline V gene. CDR3 size: 13 residues. V was trimmed by 3 bases and J by 5 bases, leaving 11 bases between them.

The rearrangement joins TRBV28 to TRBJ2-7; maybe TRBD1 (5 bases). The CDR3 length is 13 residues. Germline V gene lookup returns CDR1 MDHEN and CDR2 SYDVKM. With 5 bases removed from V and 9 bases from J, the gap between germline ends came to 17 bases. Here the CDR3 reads CASSGIQVPGQYF. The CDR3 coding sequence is TGTGCCAGCAGTGGAATACAGGTCCCCGGGCAGTACTTC.

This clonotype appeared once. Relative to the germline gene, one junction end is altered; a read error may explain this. CDR3 residues: CASSVRGSKYGCTF. As DNA, the CDR3 is TGTGCCAGCAGTGTTCGGGGGAGCAAGTATGGCTGCACCTTC. This sequence joins TRBV2 and TRBJ1-2; perhaps TRBD1 as D (5 bases). Germline CDR1 SNHLY, CDR2 FYNNEI. The CDR3 sequence is 14 residues long.

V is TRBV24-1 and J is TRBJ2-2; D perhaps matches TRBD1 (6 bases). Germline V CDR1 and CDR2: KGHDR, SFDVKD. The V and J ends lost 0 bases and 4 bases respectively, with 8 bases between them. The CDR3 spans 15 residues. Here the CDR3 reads CATSDLLGGTGELFF. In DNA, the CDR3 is TGTGCCACCAGTGATTTGCTAGGGGGCACCGGGGAGCTGTTTTTT.

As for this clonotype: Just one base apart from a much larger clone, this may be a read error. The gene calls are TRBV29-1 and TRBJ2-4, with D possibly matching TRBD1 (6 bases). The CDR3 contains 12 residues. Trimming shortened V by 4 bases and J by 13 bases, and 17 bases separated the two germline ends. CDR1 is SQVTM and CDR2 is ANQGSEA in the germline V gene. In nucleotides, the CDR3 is TGCAGCGTTGTACCCGGGGACAATGAGCAGTACTTC. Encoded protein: CSVVPGDNEQYF.

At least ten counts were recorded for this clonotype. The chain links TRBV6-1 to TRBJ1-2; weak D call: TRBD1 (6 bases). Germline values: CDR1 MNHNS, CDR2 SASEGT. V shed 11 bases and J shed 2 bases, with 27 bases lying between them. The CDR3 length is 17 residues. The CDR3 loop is CAVQERPGTGLNYGYTF. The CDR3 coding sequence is TGTGCCGTCCAGGAGAGACCGGGAACAGGGTTGAACTATGGCTACACCTTC.

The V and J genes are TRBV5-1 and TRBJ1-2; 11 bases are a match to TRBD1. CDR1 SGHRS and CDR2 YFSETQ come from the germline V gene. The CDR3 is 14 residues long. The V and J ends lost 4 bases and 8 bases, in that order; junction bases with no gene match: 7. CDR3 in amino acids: CASSTGQGARGYTF. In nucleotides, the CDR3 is TGCGCCAGCAGCACTGGACAGGGGGCTCGAGGCTACACCTTC. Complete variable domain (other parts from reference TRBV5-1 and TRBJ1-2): KAGVTQTPRYLIKTRGQQVTLSCSPISGHRSVSWYQQTPGQGLQFLFEYFSETQRNKGNFPGRFSGRQFSNSRSEMNVSTLELGDSALYLCASSTGQGARGYTFGSGTRLTVV.

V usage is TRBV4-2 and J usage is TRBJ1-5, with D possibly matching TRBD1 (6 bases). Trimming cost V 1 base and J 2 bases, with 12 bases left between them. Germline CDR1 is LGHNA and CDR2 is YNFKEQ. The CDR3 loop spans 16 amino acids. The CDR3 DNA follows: TGTGCCAGCAGCCAAGCCGGAGGACAGCGCAATCAGCCCCAGCATTTT. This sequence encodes CASSQAGGQRNQPQHF.

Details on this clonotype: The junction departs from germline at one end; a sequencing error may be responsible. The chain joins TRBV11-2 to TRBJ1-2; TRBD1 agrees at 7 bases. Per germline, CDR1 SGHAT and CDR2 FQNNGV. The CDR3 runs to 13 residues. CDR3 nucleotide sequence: TGTACCAGCAGCTTCGACAGGGTTGTAGAGTCCACCTTC. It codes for CTSSFDRVVESTF.

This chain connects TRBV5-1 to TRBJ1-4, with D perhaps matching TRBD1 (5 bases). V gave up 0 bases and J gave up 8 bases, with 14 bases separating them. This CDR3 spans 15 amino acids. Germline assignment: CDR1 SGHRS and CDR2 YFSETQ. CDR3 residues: CASSLVRGPGEKLFF. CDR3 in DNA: TGCGCCAGCAGCTTGGTTCGGGGCCCTGGCGAAAAACTGTTTTTT.

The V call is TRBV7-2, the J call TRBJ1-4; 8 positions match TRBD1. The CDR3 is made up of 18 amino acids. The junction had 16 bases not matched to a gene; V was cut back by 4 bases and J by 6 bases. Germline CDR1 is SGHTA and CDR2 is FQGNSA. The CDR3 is CASSSYRGQGVVYEKLFF. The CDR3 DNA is TGTGCCAGCAGCTCATACCGTGGACAGGGAGTCGTATATGAAAAACTGTTTTTT.

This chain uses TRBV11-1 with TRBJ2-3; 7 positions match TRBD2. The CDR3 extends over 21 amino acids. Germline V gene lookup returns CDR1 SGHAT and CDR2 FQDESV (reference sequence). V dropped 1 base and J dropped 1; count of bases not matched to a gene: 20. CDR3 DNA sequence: TGTGCCAGCAGCTTAGTGTCACTGGTAGCGGGCCTTCCTGGAGGCACAGATACGCAGTATTTT. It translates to CASSLVSLVAGLPGGTDTQYF.